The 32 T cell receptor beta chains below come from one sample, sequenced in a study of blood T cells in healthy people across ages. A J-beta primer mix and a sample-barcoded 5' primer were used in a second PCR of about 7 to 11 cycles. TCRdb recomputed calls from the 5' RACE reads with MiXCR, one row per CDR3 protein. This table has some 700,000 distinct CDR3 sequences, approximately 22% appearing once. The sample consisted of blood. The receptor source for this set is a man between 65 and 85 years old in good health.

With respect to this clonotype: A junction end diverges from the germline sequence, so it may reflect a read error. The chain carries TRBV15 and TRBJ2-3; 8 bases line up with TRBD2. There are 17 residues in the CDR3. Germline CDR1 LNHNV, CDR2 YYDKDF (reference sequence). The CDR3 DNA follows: TGTGCCACCAGCAGAAGCGGTAGCGGGGCTAGCACGGATACGCAGTATTTT. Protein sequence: CATSRSGSGASTDTQYF.

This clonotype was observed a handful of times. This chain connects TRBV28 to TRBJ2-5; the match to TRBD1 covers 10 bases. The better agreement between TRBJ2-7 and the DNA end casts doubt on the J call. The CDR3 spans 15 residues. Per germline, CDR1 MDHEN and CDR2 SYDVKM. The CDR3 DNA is TGTGCCAGCAGTTTATGGGGACAGGGGACCTACGAGCAGTACTTC. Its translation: CASSLWGQGTYEQYF.

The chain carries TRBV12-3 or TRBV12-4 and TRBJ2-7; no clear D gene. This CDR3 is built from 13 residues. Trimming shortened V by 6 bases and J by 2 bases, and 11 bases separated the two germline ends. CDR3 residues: CASRGLNTYEQYF. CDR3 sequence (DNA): TGTGCCAGCAGGGGCCTTAATACCTACGAGCAGTACTTC.

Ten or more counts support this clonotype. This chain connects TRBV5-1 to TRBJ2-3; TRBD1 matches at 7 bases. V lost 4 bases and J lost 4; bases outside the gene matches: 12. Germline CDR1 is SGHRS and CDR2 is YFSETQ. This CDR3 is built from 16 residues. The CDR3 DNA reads TGCGCCAGCAGCCTACAGGGGTCCCAGGGCGCAGATACGCAGTATTTT. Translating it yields CASSLQGSQGADTQYF.

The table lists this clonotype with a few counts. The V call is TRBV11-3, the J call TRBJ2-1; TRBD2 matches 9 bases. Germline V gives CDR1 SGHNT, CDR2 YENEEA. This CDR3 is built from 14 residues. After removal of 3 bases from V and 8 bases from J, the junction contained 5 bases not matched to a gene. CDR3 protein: CASSFGLANDEQFF. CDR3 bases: TGTGCCAGCAGCTTCGGACTAGCGAACGATGAGCAGTTCTTC. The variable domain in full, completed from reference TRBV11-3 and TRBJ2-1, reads EAGVVQSPRYKIIEKKQPVAFWCNPISGHNTLYWYLQNLGQGPELLIRYENEEAVDDSQLPKDRFSAERLKGVDSTLKIQPAELGDSAVYLCASSFGLANDEQFFGPGTRLTVL.

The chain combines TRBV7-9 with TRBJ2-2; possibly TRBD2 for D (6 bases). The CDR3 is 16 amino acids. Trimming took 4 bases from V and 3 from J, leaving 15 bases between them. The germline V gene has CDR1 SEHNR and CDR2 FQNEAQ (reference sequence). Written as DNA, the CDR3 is TGTGCCAGCAGCTCCCTCCCGGGACTCCACACCGGGGAGCTGTTTTTT. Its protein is CASSSLPGLHTGELFF.

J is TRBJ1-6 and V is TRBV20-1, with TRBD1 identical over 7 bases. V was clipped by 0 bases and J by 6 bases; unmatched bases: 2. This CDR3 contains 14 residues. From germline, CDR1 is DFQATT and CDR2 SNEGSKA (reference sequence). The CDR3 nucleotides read TGCAGTGCTAGAGAGAGACAGGGTAATTCACCCCTCCACTTT. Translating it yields CSARERQGNSPLHF.

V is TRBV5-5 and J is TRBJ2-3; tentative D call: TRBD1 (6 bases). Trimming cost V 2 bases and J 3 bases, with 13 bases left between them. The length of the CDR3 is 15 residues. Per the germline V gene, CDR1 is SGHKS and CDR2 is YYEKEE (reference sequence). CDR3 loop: CASSFITGKTDTQYF. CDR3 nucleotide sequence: TGTGCCAGCAGCTTCATTACAGGGAAAACAGATACGCAGTATTTT.

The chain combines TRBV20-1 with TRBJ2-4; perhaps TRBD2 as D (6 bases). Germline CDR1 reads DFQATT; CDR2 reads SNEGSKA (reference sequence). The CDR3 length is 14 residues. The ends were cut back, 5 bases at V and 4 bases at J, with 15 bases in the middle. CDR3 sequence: CSARGGDLKNIQYF. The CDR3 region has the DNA TGCAGTGCTCGTGGCGGGGATCTAAAAAACATTCAGTACTTC.

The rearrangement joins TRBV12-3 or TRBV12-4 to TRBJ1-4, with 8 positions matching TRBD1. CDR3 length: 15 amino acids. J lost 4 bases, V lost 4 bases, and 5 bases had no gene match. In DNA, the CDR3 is TGTGCCAGCAGTTCTCAGGGGGCGCTTAATGAAAAACTGTTTTTT. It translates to CASSSQGALNEKLFF.

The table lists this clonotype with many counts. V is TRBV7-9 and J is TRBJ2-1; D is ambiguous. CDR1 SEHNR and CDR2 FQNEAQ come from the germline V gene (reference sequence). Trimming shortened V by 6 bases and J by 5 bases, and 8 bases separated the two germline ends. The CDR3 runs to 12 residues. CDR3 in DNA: TGTGCCAGCAGAAGCGAAAACAATGAGCAGTTCTTC. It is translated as CASRSENNEQFF.

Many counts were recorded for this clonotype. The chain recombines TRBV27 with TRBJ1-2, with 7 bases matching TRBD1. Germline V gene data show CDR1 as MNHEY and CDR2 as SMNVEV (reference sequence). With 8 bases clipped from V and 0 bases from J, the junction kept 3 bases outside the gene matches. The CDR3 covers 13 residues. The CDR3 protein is CASRTGTNYGYTF. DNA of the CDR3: TGTGCCAGCCGGACAGGCACTAACTATGGCTACACCTTC.

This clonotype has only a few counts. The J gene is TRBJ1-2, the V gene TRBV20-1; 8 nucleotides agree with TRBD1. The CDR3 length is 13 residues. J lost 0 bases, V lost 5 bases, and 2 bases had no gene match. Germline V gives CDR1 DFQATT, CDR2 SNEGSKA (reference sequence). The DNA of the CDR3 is TGCAGTGCTGAACAGGGGGCTAACTATGGCTACACCTTC. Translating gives CSAEQGANYGYTF.

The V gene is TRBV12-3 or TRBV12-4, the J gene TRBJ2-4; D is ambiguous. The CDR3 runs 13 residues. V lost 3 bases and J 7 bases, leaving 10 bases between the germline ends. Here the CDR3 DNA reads TGTGCCAGCAGTTTTCTAGGAAATAACATTCAGTACTTC. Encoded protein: CASSFLGNNIQYF.

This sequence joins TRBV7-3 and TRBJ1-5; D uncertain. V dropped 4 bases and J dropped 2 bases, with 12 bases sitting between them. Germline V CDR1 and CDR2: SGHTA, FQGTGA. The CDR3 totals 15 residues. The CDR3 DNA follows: TGTGCCAGCAGCTACTCTACTCCACGCAATCAGCCCCAGCATTTT. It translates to CASSYSTPRNQPQHF.

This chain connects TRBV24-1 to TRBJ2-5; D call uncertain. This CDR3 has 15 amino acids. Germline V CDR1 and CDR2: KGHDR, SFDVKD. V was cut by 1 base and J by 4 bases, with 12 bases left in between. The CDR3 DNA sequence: TGTGCCACCAGTGATTTCCGGACGGATGGAGAGACCCAGTACTTC. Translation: CATSDFRTDGETQYF.

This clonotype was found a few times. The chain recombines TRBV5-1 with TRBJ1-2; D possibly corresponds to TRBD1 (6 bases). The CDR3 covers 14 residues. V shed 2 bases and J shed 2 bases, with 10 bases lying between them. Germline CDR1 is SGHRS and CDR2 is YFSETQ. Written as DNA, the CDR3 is TGCGCCAGCAGCTTAGGACAGCTAAACTATGGCTACACCTTC. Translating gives CASSLGQLNYGYTF.

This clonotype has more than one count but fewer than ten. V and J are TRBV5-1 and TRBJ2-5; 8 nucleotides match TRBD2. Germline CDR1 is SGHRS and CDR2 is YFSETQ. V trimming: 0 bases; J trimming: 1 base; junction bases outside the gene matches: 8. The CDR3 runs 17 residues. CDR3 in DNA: TGCGCCAGCAGCTTGGTAGGGCTAGCGGGTCCCCAAGAGACCCAGTACTTC. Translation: CASSLVGLAGPQETQYF.

The CDR3 DNA follows: TGCGCCAGCAGAGCCCCCCTGGAGATCAATGAGCAGTTCTTC. The encoded protein is CASRAPLEINEQFF. The rearrangement joins TRBV5-1 to TRBJ2-1; D is uncertain. Trimming shortened V by 5 bases and J by 6 bases, and 15 bases separated the two germline ends. Germline CDR1 and CDR2: SGHRS and YFSETQ. This CDR3 spans 14 amino acids.

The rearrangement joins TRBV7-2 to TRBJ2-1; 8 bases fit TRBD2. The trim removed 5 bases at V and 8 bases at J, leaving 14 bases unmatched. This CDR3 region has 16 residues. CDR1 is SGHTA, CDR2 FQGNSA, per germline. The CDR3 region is CASSAIPSGWGDEQFF. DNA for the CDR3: TGTGCCAGCAGCGCCATTCCTAGCGGGTGGGGAGATGAGCAGTTCTTC.

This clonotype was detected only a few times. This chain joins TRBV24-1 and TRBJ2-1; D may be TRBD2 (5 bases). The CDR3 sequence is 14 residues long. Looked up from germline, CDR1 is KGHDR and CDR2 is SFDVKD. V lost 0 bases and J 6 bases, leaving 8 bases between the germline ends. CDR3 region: CATSDLRGSNEQFF. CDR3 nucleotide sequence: TGTGCCACCAGTGATTTGCGAGGGAGCAATGAGCAGTTCTTC.

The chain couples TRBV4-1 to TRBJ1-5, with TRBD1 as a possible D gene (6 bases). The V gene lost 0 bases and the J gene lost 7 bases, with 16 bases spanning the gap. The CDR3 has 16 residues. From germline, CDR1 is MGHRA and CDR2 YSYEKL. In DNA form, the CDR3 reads TGCGCCAGCAGCCAAGAGGGCGCAGGGGTAGGACAGCCCCAGCATTTT. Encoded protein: CASSQEGAGVGQPQHF.

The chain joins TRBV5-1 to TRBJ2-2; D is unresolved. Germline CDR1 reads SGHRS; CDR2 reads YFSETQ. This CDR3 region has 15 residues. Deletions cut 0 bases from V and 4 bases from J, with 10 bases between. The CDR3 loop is CASSLGGTATGELFF. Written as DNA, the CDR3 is TGCGCCAGCAGCTTGGGGGGAACCGCCACCGGGGAGCTGTTTTTT.

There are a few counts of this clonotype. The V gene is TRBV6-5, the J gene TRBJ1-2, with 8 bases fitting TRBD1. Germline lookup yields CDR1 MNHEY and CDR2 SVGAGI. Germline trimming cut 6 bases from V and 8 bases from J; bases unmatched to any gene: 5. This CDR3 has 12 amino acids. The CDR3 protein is CASRTGVRGYTF. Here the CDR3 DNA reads TGTGCCAGCAGGACAGGGGTACGGGGCTACACCTTC.

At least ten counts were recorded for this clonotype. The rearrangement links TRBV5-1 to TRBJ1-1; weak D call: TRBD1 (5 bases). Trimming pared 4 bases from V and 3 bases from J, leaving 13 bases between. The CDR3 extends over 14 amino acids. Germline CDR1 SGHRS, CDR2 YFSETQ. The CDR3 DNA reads TGCGCCAGCAGCGAGCTCGGGGGGGACACTGAAGCTTTCTTT. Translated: CASSELGGDTEAFF.

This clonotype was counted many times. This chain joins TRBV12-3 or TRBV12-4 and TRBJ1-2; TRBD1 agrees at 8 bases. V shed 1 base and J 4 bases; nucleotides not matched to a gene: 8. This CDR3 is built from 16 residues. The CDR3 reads CASSLVSGGKGYGYTF. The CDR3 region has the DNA TGTGCCAGCAGTTTAGTATCAGGGGGCAAAGGCTATGGCTACACCTTC.

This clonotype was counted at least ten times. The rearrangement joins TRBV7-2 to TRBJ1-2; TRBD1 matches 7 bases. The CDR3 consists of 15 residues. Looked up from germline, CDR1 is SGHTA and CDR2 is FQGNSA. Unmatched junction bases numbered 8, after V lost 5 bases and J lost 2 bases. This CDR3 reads CASSVGPGQNYGYTF. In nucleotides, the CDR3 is TGTGCCAGCAGCGTAGGTCCGGGACAGAACTATGGCTACACCTTC.

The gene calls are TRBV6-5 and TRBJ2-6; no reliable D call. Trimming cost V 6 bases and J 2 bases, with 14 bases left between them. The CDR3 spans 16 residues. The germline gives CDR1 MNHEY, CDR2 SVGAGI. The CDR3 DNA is TGTGCCAGCAGCCAAGCCCGAGAACCTGGGGCCAACGTCCTGACTTTC. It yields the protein CASSQAREPGANVLTF.

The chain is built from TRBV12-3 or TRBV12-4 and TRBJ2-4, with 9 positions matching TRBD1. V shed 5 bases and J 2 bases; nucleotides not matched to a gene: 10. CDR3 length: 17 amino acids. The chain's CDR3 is CASSTWTGVGSKNIQYF. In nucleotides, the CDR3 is TGTGCCAGCAGTACCTGGACAGGGGTTGGATCCAAAAACATTCAGTACTTC.

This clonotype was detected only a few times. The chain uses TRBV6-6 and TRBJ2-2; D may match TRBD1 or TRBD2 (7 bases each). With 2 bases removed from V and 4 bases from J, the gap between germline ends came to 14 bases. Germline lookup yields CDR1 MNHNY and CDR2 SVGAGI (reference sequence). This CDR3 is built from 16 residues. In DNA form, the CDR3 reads TGTGCCAGCAGTTACCCCAGGGGGGGAGGCACCGGGGAGCTGTTTTTT. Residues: CASSYPRGGGTGELFF.

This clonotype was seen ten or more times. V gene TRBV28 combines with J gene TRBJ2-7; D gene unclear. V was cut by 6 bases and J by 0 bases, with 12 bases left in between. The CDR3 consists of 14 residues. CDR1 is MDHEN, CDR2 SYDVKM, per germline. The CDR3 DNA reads TGTGCCAGCAGACCCGGACGGCCCTCCTACGAGCAGTACTTC. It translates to CASRPGRPSYEQYF.

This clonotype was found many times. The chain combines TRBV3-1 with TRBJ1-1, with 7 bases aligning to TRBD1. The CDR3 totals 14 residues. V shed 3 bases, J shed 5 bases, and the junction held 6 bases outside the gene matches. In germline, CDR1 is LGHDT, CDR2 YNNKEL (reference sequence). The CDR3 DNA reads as TGTGCCAGCAGCCACAAAGCAGGGGGGACTGAAGCTTTCTTT. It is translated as CASSHKAGGTEAFF.